This passage covers 14 T cell receptor beta chains from one sample sequenced in a study of T cells after yellow fever vaccination. TCRdb called the 5' RACE reads again in MiXCR, with one record for every CDR3 protein. In the table there are 610,000 or so distinct CDR3 sequences, 10% to 15% of which are singletons. The sample in question was PBMCs, obtained on the day of the yellow fever booster vaccination. The receptors were sampled from a man aged 25-45 years who received the YFV17D yellow fever vaccine.

This rearrangement joins TRBV30 to TRBJ1-2; D is unclear. The CDR3 totals 15 residues. Trimming took off 1 base at V and 4 bases at J, with 16 bases between the two ends. Germline-derived CDR1 and CDR2 are GTSNPN and SVGIG (reference sequence). The DNA for the CDR3 is TGTGCCTGGAGTGGGACCCCAGTTGCTACCTATGGCTACACCTTC. Amino acids: CAWSGTPVATYGYTF.

The rearrangement joins TRBV19 to TRBJ2-7, with D maybe TRBD1 (5 bases). CDR1 and CDR2 (germline): LNHDA, SQIVND (reference sequence). This CDR3 is 13 amino acids long. The germline V and J ends were trimmed by 3 bases and 3 bases, with 9 bases remaining between them. The CDR3 loop is CASSISGNYEQYF. The DNA for the CDR3 is TGTGCCAGTAGTATCTCAGGGAACTACGAGCAGTACTTC.

The chain recombines TRBV5-4 with TRBJ2-7; D might be TRBD2 (5 bases). Germline V CDR1 and CDR2: SGHNT, YYREEE (reference sequence). This CDR3 contains 15 residues. V was clipped by 4 bases and J by 0 bases, with 14 bases between them. As DNA, the CDR3 is TGTGCCAGCAGCGGCGATTCGGGAAGCTCCTACGAGCAGTACTTC. Protein product: CASSGDSGSSYEQYF.

This clonotype was seen only a few times. The J gene is TRBJ1-2, the V gene TRBV12-3 or TRBV12-4; 7 bases line up with TRBD1. The CDR3 is made up of 13 amino acids. Trimming at V came to 3 bases and at J to 7 bases, leaving 5 bases not matched to a gene. The CDR3 loop reads CASSFSGGGGYTF. The CDR3, as DNA: TGTGCCAGCAGTTTCTCAGGGGGAGGTGGCTACACCTTC.

This clonotype was seen a handful of times. The V call is TRBV6-6, the J call TRBJ2-7; 12 bases line up with TRBD2. Germline CDR1 MNHNY, CDR2 SVGAGI (reference sequence). The CDR3 totals 13 residues. V dropped 10 bases and J dropped 6; count of bases not matched to a gene: 7. CDR3 nucleotides: TGTGCCACCCGACTAGCGGGAGCAAGCGAGCAGTACTTC. This encodes CATRLAGASEQYF.

CDR3 nucleotides: TGCAGTGCTAGCGGGACTAGTGACAATGAGCAGTTCTTC. It yields the protein CSASGTSDNEQFF. The V and J genes are TRBV20-1 and TRBJ2-1, with 8 bases aligning to TRBD2. The CDR3 covers 13 residues. Germline values: CDR1 DFQATT, CDR2 SNEGSKA (reference sequence). The V gene end was trimmed by 3 bases and the J gene end by 5 bases; junction bases not matched to a gene: 3.

V and J are TRBV19 and TRBJ2-3, with a tentative D call TRBD1 (5 bases). CDR3 length: 13 residues. The germline V and J ends were trimmed by 8 bases and 3 bases, with 12 bases remaining between them. Germline V CDR1 and CDR2: LNHDA, SQIVND (reference sequence). This chain's CDR3 is CASRTKGTDTQYF. The CDR3 DNA reads TGTGCCAGTCGAACGAAGGGGACAGATACGCAGTATTTT.

The CDR3 region has the DNA TGTGCCAGCTCACCGGTCGATAGCAATCAGCCCCAGCATTTT. Its translation: CASSPVDSNQPQHF. The chain uses TRBV18 and TRBJ1-5; D gene uncertain. The CDR3 spans 14 residues. CDR1 and CDR2 (germline): KGHSH, LQKENI. The V and J ends lost 3 bases and 0 bases respectively, with 6 bases between them.

This clonotype has only a few counts. The chain combines TRBV20-1 with TRBJ2-3, with D unresolved. Germline CDR1 reads DFQATT; CDR2 reads SNEGSKA (reference sequence). V lost 6 bases, J lost 2 bases, and 9 bases lay in between. The CDR3 is made up of 12 amino acids. The CDR3 bases are TGCAGTGCCCGAGAGGACACAGATACGCAGTATTTT. Protein: CSAREDTDTQYF.

This clonotype was recorded once. The V and J genes are TRBV5-1 and TRBJ2-3; 8 bases line up with TRBD2. Germline V gives CDR1 SGHRS, CDR2 YFSETQ. The CDR3 is 17 residues long. V shed 4 bases, J shed 1 base, and the junction held 11 bases outside the gene matches. For the CDR3, the DNA is TGCGCCAGCAGCCATCCGCGTCGGGAGGGCCGCACAGATACGCAGTATTTT. Protein product: CASSHPRREGRTDTQYF. Full variable domain (missing parts from reference TRBV5-1 and TRBJ2-3): KAGVTQTPRYLIKTRGQQVTLSCSPISGHRSVSWYQQTPGQGLQFLFEYFSETQRNKGNFPGRFSGRQFSNSRSEMNVSTLELGDSALYLCASSHPRREGRTDTQYFGPGTRLTVL.

V usage is TRBV20-1 and J usage is TRBJ1-1; tentative D call: TRBD1 (5 bases). V was shortened by 6 bases and J by 4 bases, with 12 bases between the two germline ends. Germline V gives CDR1 DFQATT, CDR2 SNEGSKA (reference sequence). The CDR3 loop spans 12 amino acids. The CDR3 region is CSAGVGSTEAFF. CDR3 sequence (DNA): TGCAGTGCGGGGGTGGGGTCCACTGAAGCTTTCTTT.

This clonotype was observed a handful of times. V usage is TRBV25-1 and J usage is TRBJ2-7, with 11 bases identical to TRBD2. From germline, CDR1 is MGHDK and CDR2 SYGVNS. CDR3 length equals 14 residues. V shed 10 bases and J 9 bases; nucleotides not matched to a gene: 14. The CDR3 reads CAIPGLAAHGGQYF. For the CDR3, the DNA is TGTGCCATCCCGGGACTAGCGGCACACGGGGGGCAGTACTTC.

The chain employs TRBV5-1 and TRBJ2-7, with a weak D call TRBD2 (7 bases). The CDR3 spans 15 residues. CDR1 and CDR2 (germline): SGHRS, YFSETQ. The V gene lost 6 bases and the J gene lost 3 bases, with 19 bases spanning the gap. For the CDR3, the DNA is TGCGCCAGCACCGCGCCCGGGGGGCTGGGCTACGAGCAGTACTTC. Translating gives CASTAPGGLGYEQYF.

This clonotype has only a few counts. V gene TRBV27 combines with J gene TRBJ2-3, with 8 bases matching TRBD2. The germline CDR1 and CDR2 sequences are MNHEY and SMNVEV (reference sequence). The CDR3 runs 19 residues. Germline trimming cut 4 bases from V and 2 bases from J; bases unmatched to any gene: 17. CDR3 in DNA: TGTGCCAGCAGTTCGTACCTTCGGGCAGCAGCGGGAGACACAGATACGCAGTATTTT. Translating it yields CASSSYLRAAAGDTDTQYF.